The 9 T cell receptor delta chains below were found in one sample sequenced in a study of gamma-delta T cells after stem cell transplantation. TCRdb re-called the RT-PCR reads through CATT. The sample carries roughly 4,500 delta-chain clones, more than 1.5% recorded once. Sequencing input: gamma-delta T cells. The receptor source for this set is a human donor. It is not recorded whose cells these are; they may come from a transplant donor.

This clone was seen more than once but under ten times. The sample holds other DNA sequences that translate to the same CDR3. The rearrangement links TRDV2 to TRDJ1; 13 bases match TRDD3. Germline CDR1 reads GEAIGNYY; CDR2 reads EKD. The CDR3 loop spans 17 amino acids. Trimming took 1 base from V and 2 from J; bases not matched to a gene: 6. CDR3 coding DNA: TGTGCCTGTGACACTTTACTGGGGGATACGCAAACCGATAAACTCATCTTT. This translates into CACDTLLGDTQTDKLIF.

By sample fraction, this clone is medium-sized (0.01 to 0.1%). Only one base separates this from a far larger clonotype, so it likely reflects a read error. The chain has TRDV2 and TRDJ1; 8 bases are shared with TRDD3. CDR1 GEAIGNYY and CDR2 EKD come from the germline V gene. The CDR3 is made up of 16 amino acids. Trimming took 5 bases from V and 1 from J; bases not matched to a gene: 11. The CDR3: CACGTMAGGPTDKLIF. CDR3 sequence (DNA): TGTGCCTGTGGCACAATGGCTGGGGGACCCACCGATAAACTCATCTTT.

In the case of this clone: A much bigger clone sits one base away, suggesting this may be a read error. The identical CDR3 is also encoded by other nucleotide sequences in the sample. DNA of the CDR3: TGTGCTTGTGACACCCTTACTGGGCCCCGCCGCGATAAACTCATCTTT. Translated, it gives CACDTLTGPRRDKLIF. This chain joins TRDV2 and TRDJ1; a possible D gene is TRDD3 (6 bases). Germline CDR1 is GEAIGNYY and CDR2 is EKD. There are 16 residues in the CDR3.

This clone was seen a few times. TCRdb's listed protein matches a much larger clone and diverges from this DNA's translation at residue 6, likely through a read error; the protein shown comes from the DNA. The V call is TRDV2, the J call TRDJ1; D not certain. V was trimmed by 0 bases and J by 1 base, leaving 8 bases between them. The CDR3 has 14 residues. In germline, CDR1 is GEAIGNYY, CDR2 EKD. The CDR3 DNA follows: TGTGCCTGTGACACCATAACTGCCACCGATAAACTCATCTTT. Translation gives CACDTITATDKLIF.

This clone was observed a few times. This likely reflects a read error, since a far larger clone is one base away. In the same sample, other DNA sequences code for this CDR3. V is TRDV2 and J is TRDJ1; possibly TRDD3 for D (7 bases). CDR1 GEAIGNYY and CDR2 EKD come from the germline V gene. The CDR3 is made up of 19 amino acids. CDR3 DNA: TGCGCCTGTGACACCGTGAGTTTCCCTCCTACTGGGGACCTCGATAAACTCATCTTT. Translated, it gives CACDTVSFPPTGDLDKLIF.

This clone has ten or more counts. This probably arose from a read error, given a far larger clone one base away. V gene TRDV2 combines with J gene TRDJ3; TRDD3 matches at 11 bases. Germline lookup yields CDR1 GEAIGNYY and CDR2 EKD. Trimming cost V 3 bases and J 2 bases; bases outside gene matches: 5. This CDR3 spans 18 amino acids. This chain's CDR3 is CACDVLGDSTWDTRQMFF. The CDR3 DNA reads TGTGCCTGTGACGTACTGGGGGATAGTACCTGGGACACCCGACAGATGTTTTTC.

The sample holds a few counts of this clone. The protein TCRdb gives is from a much larger clone and does not agree with this DNA's translation at residue 17, likely a read error; the protein shown here comes from the DNA. V usage is TRDV2 and J usage is TRDJ3; 12 bases are a match to TRDD3. CDR1 is GEAIGNYY, CDR2 EKD, per germline. There are 20 residues in the CDR3. The CDR3 coding sequence is TGTGCCTGTGACAATACTGGGGGATACTTACCGTCCTGGGACACCCGACGGATGTTTTTC. It yields the protein CACDNTGGYLPSWDTRRMFF.

A note on this clone: TCRdb has a much larger clone's protein, which differs at residue 6 from the translation of this DNA, likely because of a read error; what is shown is the protein translated from the DNA. This chain links TRDV2 with TRDJ1, with a tentative D call TRDD3 (6 bases). This CDR3 region has 16 residues. The germline V gene encodes CDR1 GEAIGNYY and CDR2 EKD. V lost 3 bases, J lost 0 bases, and 16 bases lay in between. CDR3 region: CACDLRGDFNTDKLIF. In nucleotides, the CDR3 is TGTGCCTGTGACTTACGGGGGGACTTCAACACCGATAAACTCATCTTT.

The J gene is TRDJ1, the V gene TRDV2; 7 bases line up with TRDD3. This CDR3 spans 15 amino acids. V shed 2 bases and J 3 bases; nucleotides not matched to a gene: 8. Looked up from germline, CDR1 is GEAIGNYY and CDR2 is EKD. CDR3 nucleotide sequence: TGTGCCTGTGACATACTGGGGACTGGACCCGATAAACTCATCTTT. Its translation is CACDILGTGPDKLIF.